The 28 T cell receptor beta chains in this list originate from one sample, sequenced in a study of T-cell memory formation after mild COVID-19. MiXCR was run by TCRdb on the 5' RACE reads, yielding one entry per CDR3 protein. The data show around 150,000 distinct CDR3 sequences, roughly 15% seen once. The sample was PBMCs or a T cell subset sorted from them (not recorded which). All receptors come from an adult woman who had mild COVID-19 (a few samples of this study predate the infection). Cell type and time point are not known.

The V gene is TRBV24-1, the J gene TRBJ2-2; 9 positions agree with TRBD1. V was pared by 4 bases and J by 4 bases, with 6 bases of the junction left unmatched. Germline CDR1 is KGHDR and CDR2 is SFDVKD. The CDR3 covers 16 residues. CDR3 amino acids: CATSDLTGGGTGELFF. The DNA of the CDR3 is TGTGCCACCAGTGACCTGACAGGGGGGGGCACCGGGGAGCTGTTTTTT.

The gene calls are TRBV7-9 and TRBJ2-1; 8 bases agree with TRBD2. CDR3 length equals 15 residues. J was trimmed by 7 bases and V by 3 bases; bases with no gene match: 8. Germline values: CDR1 SEHNR, CDR2 FQNEAQ (reference sequence). CDR3 loop: CASSLGAGAVNEQFF. In DNA form, the CDR3 reads TGTGCCAGCAGCTTGGGAGCGGGAGCCGTGAATGAGCAGTTCTTC.

CDR3 DNA: TGCGCCAGCAGCTTTAGCGGGGTCGTCTACAATGAGCAGTTCTTC. Translating it yields CASSFSGVVYNEQFF. The chain carries TRBV5-1 and TRBJ2-1, with TRBD2 matching over 8 bases. CDR3 length equals 15 residues. Germline V gene lookup returns CDR1 SGHRS and CDR2 YFSETQ. The V and J ends lost 2 bases and 3 bases, in that order; junction bases with no gene match: 4. Based on the CDR3 plus reference TRBV5-1 and TRBJ2-1, the full variable domain is KAGVTQTPRYLIKTRGQQVTLSCSPISGHRSVSWYQQTPGQGLQFLFEYFSETQRNKGNFPGRFSGRQFSNSRSEMNVSTLELGDSALYLCASSFSGVVYNEQFFGPGTRLTVL.

This clonotype was seen many times. The V call is TRBV7-9, the J call TRBJ1-1; unclear D gene. Germline V CDR1 and CDR2: SEHNR, FQNEAQ (reference sequence). Trimming cost V 1 base and J 4 bases, with 4 bases left between them. This CDR3 contains 12 residues. The CDR3 sequence: CASSLDSTEAFF. The DNA for the CDR3 is TGTGCCAGCAGCTTAGACTCCACTGAAGCTTTCTTT. The full variable domain, its missing parts supplied by reference TRBV7-9 and TRBJ1-1, is DTGVSQNPRHKITKRGQNVTFRCDPISEHNRLYWYRQTLGQGPEFLTYFQNEAQLEKSRLLSDRFSAERPKGSFSTLEIQRTEQGDSAMYLCASSLDSTEAFFGQGTRLTVV.

The sample holds a few counts of this clonotype. The chain recombines TRBV30 with TRBJ1-1; D call uncertain. V lost 2 bases, J lost 7 bases, and 8 bases lay in between. Germline CDR1 reads GTSNPN; CDR2 reads SVGIG (reference sequence). This CDR3 spans 11 amino acids. CDR3 in DNA: TGTGCCTGGAGTCATGGGATTGAAGCTTTCTTT. The encoded protein is CAWSHGIEAFF.

The rearrangement joins TRBV28 to TRBJ2-1; D is unclear. CDR1 MDHEN and CDR2 SYDVKM come from the germline V gene. With 1 base removed from V and 4 bases from J, the gap between germline ends came to 14 bases. This CDR3 has 16 residues. CDR3 coding DNA: TGTGCCAGCAGTTTATTAGGCAGCCAGAGGTACAATGAGCAGTTCTTC. This codes for CASSLLGSQRYNEQFF.

This clonotype was seen a few times. The chain couples TRBV9 to TRBJ2-1; 8 bases align to TRBD2. The CDR3 consists of 18 residues. V was clipped by 1 base and J by 0 bases; unmatched bases: 9. Germline V CDR1 and CDR2: SGDLS, YYNGEE. The CDR3 region has the DNA TGTGCCAGCAGCGTACAAAGCGGGGGATTAAGCTCCTACAATGAGCAGTTCTTC. Its protein product is CASSVQSGGLSSYNEQFF.

The chain links TRBV24-1 to TRBJ2-3, with 8 bases lining up with TRBD1. V dropped 6 bases and J dropped 3; count of bases not matched to a gene: 7. CDR1 is KGHDR and CDR2 is SFDVKD in the germline V gene. The CDR3 spans 15 residues. In DNA form, the CDR3 reads TGTGCCACCAGTCCAGGGGGCATGAGTACAGATACGCAGTATTTT. Translation: CATSPGGMSTDTQYF.

This clonotype was counted between two and nine times. The V call is TRBV15, the J call TRBJ2-7; 9 bases match TRBD1. Germline CDR1 is LNHNV and CDR2 is YYDKDF (reference sequence). The CDR3 contains 15 residues. Losses at the gene ends were 5 bases for V and 3 bases for J; bases not matched to a gene: 8. The CDR3 loop is CATSLPGQGIYEQYF. The CDR3 coding sequence is TGTGCCACCAGCCTCCCGGGACAGGGCATCTACGAGCAGTACTTC.

This clonotype has only a few counts. The rearrangement joins TRBV7-9 to TRBJ1-1, with D maybe TRBD1 (6 bases). CDR3 length: 12 residues. The ends were cut back, 7 bases at V and 8 bases at J, with 14 bases in the middle. The germline V gene encodes CDR1 SEHNR and CDR2 FQNEAQ (reference sequence). The chain's CDR3 is CASTPLTGEAFF. CDR3 DNA sequence: TGTGCCAGCACCCCACTTACAGGGGAAGCTTTCTTT.

This clonotype was seen repeatedly, ten times or more. The gene calls are TRBV5-1 and TRBJ2-7; tentatively, D is TRBD2 (6 bases). Deletions cut 0 bases from V and 6 bases from J, with 16 bases between. Per the germline V gene, CDR1 is SGHRS and CDR2 is YFSETQ. The CDR3 totals 15 residues. The CDR3 is CASSLAGSSNGEQYF. DNA of the CDR3: TGCGCCAGCAGCTTGGCCGGGAGCTCCAACGGCGAGCAGTACTTC. Based on the CDR3 plus reference TRBV5-1 and TRBJ2-7, the full variable domain is KAGVTQTPRYLIKTRGQQVTLSCSPISGHRSVSWYQQTPGQGLQFLFEYFSETQRNKGNFPGRFSGRQFSNSRSEMNVSTLELGDSALYLCASSLAGSSNGEQYFGPGTRLTVT.

The chain recombines TRBV27 with TRBJ2-3, with 9 bases lining up with TRBD1. The CDR3 has 14 residues. Unmatched junction bases numbered 8, after V lost 6 bases and J lost 7 bases. Germline V gives CDR1 MNHEY, CDR2 SMNVEV (reference sequence). CDR3 DNA sequence: TGTGCCAGCAGCCTGGACAGGGGAAAGAATACGCAGTATTTT. Its protein product is CASSLDRGKNTQYF.

This clonotype was counted between two and nine times. This chain connects TRBV20-1 to TRBJ1-3, with D uncertain. V was shortened by 3 bases and J by 0 bases, with 9 bases between the two germline ends. The germline CDR1 and CDR2 sequences are DFQATT and SNEGSKA (reference sequence). The CDR3 contains 14 residues. CDR3 in amino acids: CSASGRSSGNTIYF. The CDR3 DNA is TGCAGTGCTAGTGGAAGGTCCTCTGGAAACACCATATATTTT.

J is TRBJ2-7 and V is TRBV6-2 or TRBV6-3; 11 bases match TRBD2. J was trimmed by 4 bases and V by 11 bases; bases with no gene match: 7. The CDR3 runs 13 residues. The germline V gene has CDR1 MNHEY and CDR2 SVGEGT. CDR3 nucleotides: TGTGCCGGTAAACTAGCGGGAGAATACGAGCAGTACTTC. Amino acid sequence: CAGKLAGEYEQYF.

The table lists this clonotype with a few counts. This chain connects TRBV4-3 to TRBJ1-6, with D uncertain. The CDR3 spans 12 residues. Germline V CDR1 and CDR2: LGHNA, YSLEER. V dropped 3 bases and J dropped 9 bases, with 6 bases sitting between them. As DNA, the CDR3 is TGCGCCAGCAGCCAGGCGAGTTCACCCCTCCACTTT. Translated, it gives CASSQASSPLHF.

The J gene is TRBJ1-5, the V gene TRBV30; the D is unclear. The CDR3 is 14 amino acids. Germline-derived CDR1 and CDR2 are GTSNPN and SVGIG (reference sequence). Between the trimmed V and J ends, which lost 1 base and 6 bases, there was a span of 13 bases. The DNA for the CDR3 is TGTGCCTGGAGTGGGGTATCGGAGGGTCAGCCCCAGCATTTT. Translated, it gives CAWSGVSEGQPQHF.

This clonotype showed up just a few times. The rearrangement links TRBV2 to TRBJ2-2; perhaps TRBD1 as D (5 bases). This CDR3 has 18 amino acids. Germline assignment: CDR1 SNHLY and CDR2 FYNNEI. Deletions cut 2 bases from V and 3 bases from J, with 19 bases between. The CDR3 protein is CASSEFRVGRADTGELFF. As DNA, the CDR3 is TGTGCCAGCAGTGAATTCCGGGTGGGGCGAGCAGACACCGGGGAGCTGTTTTTT.

This clonotype was counted only a few times. The genes are TRBV9 and TRBJ2-5; 8 bases match TRBD1. Germline V gene data show CDR1 as SGDLS and CDR2 as YYNGEE. J was trimmed by 5 bases and V by 1 base; bases with no gene match: 10. CDR3 length: 16 amino acids. CDR3 in DNA: TGTGCCAGCAGCGTAAGTCCGGGACAGGTTTTGGAGACCCAGTACTTC. It encodes CASSVSPGQVLETQYF.

In its sample, this clonotype was seen a few times. V is TRBV24-1 and J is TRBJ1-2; 10 bases map to TRBD1. The CDR3 is 13 amino acids. Germline V gene sequence: CDR1 KGHDR, CDR2 SFDVKD. V lost 7 bases to trimming and J lost 6 bases; unmatched junction nucleotides: 4. CDR3 sequence (DNA): TGTGCCACCAGGGACAGGGGGTCGGATGGCTACACCTTC. Protein product: CATRDRGSDGYTF.

This clonotype was counted only a few times. The V call is TRBV3-1, the J call TRBJ2-7; maybe TRBD2 (5 bases). This CDR3 has 15 amino acids. The germline V gene encodes CDR1 LGHDT and CDR2 YNNKEL (reference sequence). Trimming cost V 1 base and J 0 bases, with 10 bases left between them. In nucleotides, the CDR3 is TGTGCCAGCAGCCAAGCCAGCGGTGGCTCCTACGAGCAGTACTTC. It encodes CASSQASGGSYEQYF.

This chain joins TRBV12-5 and TRBJ2-5; the D is unclear. From germline, CDR1 is LGHNT and CDR2 FRNRAP. V was clipped by 7 bases and J by 3 bases, with 12 bases between them. The CDR3 has 13 amino acids. The CDR3 nucleotides are TGTGCTAGTGCCATGGGGTGGGAAGAGACCCAGTACTTC. Amino acid sequence: CASAMGWEETQYF.

This clonotype has only a few counts. The V call is TRBV20-1, the J call TRBJ2-1; a weak D match, TRBD2 (6 bases). Trimming pared 1 base from V and 8 bases from J, leaving 24 bases between. CDR3 length: 17 residues. The V gene's germline CDR1 is DFQATT and CDR2 SNEGSKA (reference sequence). The CDR3 DNA follows: TGCAGTGCTAGAGTAGTCCACGCGGGATCCCGGACCGATGAGCAGTTCTTC. Residues: CSARVVHAGSRTDEQFF.

The genes are TRBV9 and TRBJ1-2; D remains ambiguous. With 0 bases removed from V and 8 bases from J, the gap between germline ends came to 17 bases. The CDR3 consists of 15 residues. Germline V gene sequence: CDR1 SGDLS, CDR2 YYNGEE. CDR3 sequence: CASSVEGEPAGGYTF. The DNA of the CDR3 is TGTGCCAGCAGCGTAGAGGGAGAGCCAGCGGGAGGCTACACCTTC. The full variable domain, with the rest looked up from reference TRBV9 and TRBJ1-2, is DSGVTQTPKHLITATGQRVTLRCSPRSGDLSVYWYQQSLDQGLQFLIQYYNGEERAKGNILERFSAQQFPDLHSELNLSSLELGDSALYFCASSVEGEPAGGYTFGSGTRLTVV.

The genes are TRBV11-1 and TRBJ2-1; no firm D call. The CDR3 loop spans 15 amino acids. With 7 bases removed from V and 0 bases from J, the gap between germline ends came to 13 bases. The germline CDR1 and CDR2 sequences are SGHAT and FQDESV (reference sequence). This CDR3 is CASTGPLSSYNEQFF. The CDR3 DNA sequence: TGTGCCAGCACCGGGCCCTTGAGCTCCTACAATGAGCAGTTCTTC.

This chain uses TRBV12-3 or TRBV12-4 with TRBJ2-7; 9 bases match TRBD2. The CDR3 consists of 16 residues. Trimming at V came to 6 bases and at J to 2 bases, leaving 11 bases not matched to a gene. CDR3 sequence: CASRERPGLAPYEQYF. The CDR3 DNA is TGTGCCAGCAGGGAACGACCGGGACTAGCCCCCTACGAGCAGTACTTC.

The chain uses TRBV27 and TRBJ1-1, with D unresolved. The CDR3 totals 14 residues. Germline-derived CDR1 and CDR2 are MNHEY and SMNVEV (reference sequence). V lost 4 bases and J 6 bases, leaving 15 bases between the germline ends. The CDR3 reads CASSYHLEGSEAFF. In DNA form, the CDR3 reads TGTGCCAGCAGTTACCATCTGGAGGGCTCTGAAGCTTTCTTT.

This clonotype was counted only a few times. The CDR3 DNA is TGCAGCGTCTTGAGGCAGGACAGGACCTACGAGCAGTACTTC. Amino acid sequence: CSVLRQDRTYEQYF. The rearrangement uses TRBV29-1 and TRBJ2-7; TRBD1 aligns across 7 bases. Germline lookup yields CDR1 SQVTM and CDR2 ANQGSEA. With V trimmed by 6 bases and J by 2 bases, 10 bases remained unmatched. CDR3 length equals 14 residues.

This clonotype has just a few counts. This chain links TRBV6-6 with TRBJ2-7, with TRBD1 matching 7 bases. The germline V gene encodes CDR1 MNHNY and CDR2 SVGAGI (reference sequence). The CDR3 contains 15 residues. The J segment lost 0 bases and the V segment lost 6 bases, leaving 8 bases of the junction unmatched. The CDR3 nucleotides are TGTGCCAGCAGCGACCCAGGGGGTACCTCCTACGAGCAGTACTTC. Translated, it gives CASSDPGGTSYEQYF.